The T cell receptor (beta chain) under discussion was sequenced for a study of shared clonotypes between healthy human individuals. V was clipped by 4 bases and J by 4 bases, with 18 bases between them. Germline V gives CDR1 SGDLS, CDR2 YYNGEE. The CDR3 length is 16 residues. This table comes from immunoSEQ multiplex PCR, and its TCRdb copy is limited to in-frame clones, with some not included. The sample yields around 2,000,000 clones, 90% to 95% seen once. The genes are TRBV9 and TRBJ1-3, with D possibly TRBD1 on 6 matching bases. The TCR sequence derives from a man in his late teens or twenties in good health. Sequenced material: naive CD4+ T cells sorted from blood. Subset noted: CD45RA+ positively selected. DNA for the CDR3: TGTGCCAGCAGCCCATCGACAGGAGTTGCCGGAAACACCATATATTTT. The encoded protein is CASSPSTGVAGNTIYF.